Detailed here is one T cell receptor (beta chain). The data belong to a study of T cell changes during pregnancy in multiple sclerosis. Measured with immunoSEQ multiplex PCR; TCRdb has only the in-frame clones, and not every one. The table lists 40,000 or so clones, 90% of them singletons. This CDR3 is built from 14 residues. Germline loops: CDR1 SEHNR, CDR2 FQNEAQ (reference sequence). J was trimmed by 6 bases and V by 4 bases; bases with no gene match: 2. The source is a female donor in good health, enrolled as a control in a pregnancy study. The input for sequencing was CD4+ T cells from peripheral blood mononuclear cells, taken in the first trimester of pregnancy. The chain uses TRBV7-9 and TRBJ1-4; 10 bases line up with TRBD1. CDR3 in DNA: TGTGCCAGCAGCTCGGGGACAGGGGATGAAAAACTGTTTTTT. It codes for CASSSGTGDEKLFF.